This is a list of T cell receptor beta chains from one sample in a study of identical twins. TCRdb reanalysed the 5' RACE reads using MiXCR and keeps one entry per CDR3 protein. Of about 240,000 distinct CDR3 sequences detected, about 10% appear once; the ten largest clones hold approximately 9.1%. Input material: memory T cells sorted from blood. These receptors were obtained from a middle-aged man in good health. CDR3s include the opening cysteine and the closing phenylalanine or tryptophan. The D gene is left open where the match is weak. The size field is filled for only some rows; it gives once, few, many or a size class.

v_call	d_call	clone_size	j_call	cdr3_aa	cdr3_nt
TRBV4-1	TRBD1	few	TRBJ1-2	CASSQGTGQPGGYTF	TGCGCCAGCAGCCAAGGCACGGGACAGCCGGGTGGCTACACCTTC
TRBV7-2	.	.	TRBJ2-5	CASSLFAGVETQYF	TGTGCCAGCAGCTTATTCGCGGGTGTGGAGACCCAGTACTTC
TRBV15	TRBD1	many	TRBJ2-7	CATSRETGTAYEQYF	TGTGCCACCAGCAGGGAGACTGGGACAGCCTACGAGCAGTACTTC
TRBV7-9	TRBD2	.	TRBJ2-1	CASSLGGLVEQFF	TGTGCCAGCAGCTTGGGGGGGTTGGTTGAGCAGTTCTTC
TRBV12-3/TRBV12-4	TRBD1	.	TRBJ1-5	CASRSDREGDQPQHF	TGTGCCAGCAGATCTGACAGGGAGGGGGATCAGCCCCAGCATTTT
TRBV3-1	.	many	TRBJ2-1	CASSQGGNFPRNEQFF	TGTGCCAGCAGCCAAGGGGGAAACTTCCCGCGGAATGAGCAGTTCTTC
TRBV20-1	TRBD2	.	TRBJ2-7	CSAQGLAGTYEQYF	TGCAGTGCCCAGGGACTAGCGGGAACCTACGAGCAGTACTTC
TRBV5-1	.	.	TRBJ2-2	CASSLNPDSRSNTRELFF	TGCGCCAGCAGCTTGAATCCGGATTCCCGCTCGAACACCCGGGAGCTGTTTTTT
TRBV3-1	.	many	TRBJ1-2	CASSPRQEPYGYTF	TGTGCCAGCAGCCCCCGACAGGAACCCTATGGCTACACCTTC
TRBV11-2	TRBD1	.	TRBJ2-7	CASSLTGTGRAQYF	TGTGCCAGCAGCTTAACCGGGACAGGGAGGGCGCAGTACTTC
TRBV25-1	.	many	TRBJ2-5	CASSENTGTETQYF	TGTGCCAGCAGTGAGAACACAGGGACAGAGACCCAGTACTTC
TRBV11-2	.	many	TRBJ1-6	CASSLDLPNSPLHF	TGTGCCAGCAGCTTAGATCTCCCGAATTCACCCCTCCACTTT
TRBV15	.	many	TRBJ1-5	CATSGGGDQPQHF	TGTGCCACCAGCGGGGGGGGGGATCAGCCCCAGCATTTT
TRBV28	TRBD2	many	TRBJ2-5	CASSPGGPMETQYF	TGTGCCAGCAGCCCGGGAGGACCCATGGAGACCCAGTACTTC
TRBV7-8	TRBD2	many	TRBJ2-2	CASSLRLADTGELFF	TGTGCCAGCAGCTTGCGACTAGCCGACACCGGGGAGCTGTTTTTT
TRBV18	.	.	TRBJ2-2	CASSPRYTNTGELFF	TGTGCCAGCTCACCACGATACACCAACACCGGGGAGCTGTTTTTT
TRBV12-3/TRBV12-4	.	.	TRBJ1-4	CASLSANEKLFF	TGTGCCAGCTTGTCGGCTAATGAAAAACTGTTTTTT
TRBV29-1	.	few	TRBJ2-5	CSVAAGGMETQYF	TGCAGCGTTGCGGCAGGCGGGATGGAGACCCAGTACTTC
TRBV12-3/TRBV12-4	.	many	TRBJ2-3	CASSLVATDTQYF	TGTGCCAGCAGTTTAGTTGCCACAGATACGCAGTATTTT
TRBV6-2/TRBV6-3	TRBD2	many	TRBJ2-1	CASSLTGTSGPYNEQFF	TGTGCCAGCAGTTTAACCGGGACTAGCGGACCTTACAATGAGCAGTTCTTC
TRBV5-1	TRBD1	many	TRBJ2-1	CASSLDRGQGAAVRFF	TGCGCCAGCAGCTTGGATAGGGGACAGGGGGCCGCTGTGAGGTTCTTC
TRBV7-2	TRBD2	.	TRBJ2-1	CASSVDGLAGGGQFF	TGTGCCAGCAGCGTGGACGGACTAGCGGGAGGCGGGCAGTTCTTC
TRBV20-1	.	.	TRBJ1-5	CSARELAGGDQPQHF	TGCAGTGCTAGAGAACTCGCGGGGGGCGATCAGCCCCAGCATTTT
TRBV28	.	many	TRBJ1-6	CASSLRGDSPLHF	TGTGCCAGCAGTTTACGGGGGGATTCACCCCTCCACTTT
TRBV7-9	TRBD1	few	TRBJ2-7	CASSIGQGAIEQYF	TGTGCCAGCAGCATCGGACAGGGGGCGATCGAGCAGTACTTC
TRBV2	TRBD2	many	TRBJ2-1	CASSLAGDNEQFF	TGTGCCAGCAGCCTAGCGGGGGATAATGAGCAGTTCTTC
TRBV3-1	.	few	TRBJ2-3	CASSHYLGADTQYF	TGTGCCAGCAGCCACTATCTAGGGGCAGATACGCAGTATTTT
TRBV5-1	TRBD2	few	TRBJ2-3	CASSYQRGGTDTQYF	TGCGCCAGCAGCTACCAGCGGGGGGGTACAGATACGCAGTATTTT
TRBV6-2/TRBV6-3	.	.	TRBJ2-7	CASSPGSGTLNGYEQYF	TGTGCCAGCAGTCCAGGCTCCGGGACCTTAAACGGCTACGAGCAGTACTTC
TRBV5-1	TRBD1	.	TRBJ2-5	CASSRDRGGKATQYF	TGCGCCAGCAGCCGGGACAGGGGAGGCAAGGCGACCCAGTACTTC
TRBV24-1	.	few	TRBJ1-1	CATSEAGMNTEAFF	TGTGCCACCAGTGAAGCAGGGATGAACACTGAAGCTTTCTTT
TRBV4-2	TRBD2	many	TRBJ2-6	CASSQDVLAGGRVVLTF	TGTGCCAGCAGCCAAGATGTTCTAGCGGGCGGCCGAGTTGTCCTGACTTTC
TRBV4-3	.	.	TRBJ2-5	CARSPGPPGETQYF	TGCGCCAGAAGCCCGGGACCCCCTGGAGAGACCCAGTACTTC
TRBV5-1	TRBD1	many	TRBJ1-4	CASSLGPTGTNEKLFF	TGCGCCAGCAGCTTGGGCCCGACAGGGACTAATGAAAAACTGTTTTTT
TRBV9	TRBD1	many	TRBJ2-3	CASSVLGDRVDTQYF	TGTGCCAGCAGCGTATTAGGGGACAGGGTAGATACGCAGTATTTT
TRBV6-2/TRBV6-3	TRBD1	few	TRBJ1-1	CASRRTDRDDTEAFF	TGTGCCAGCAGGCGAACGGACAGGGACGACACTGAAGCTTTCTTT
TRBV14	TRBD1	few	TRBJ1-4	CASRGQGDEKLFF	TGTGCCAGCAGGGGACAGGGGGATGAAAAACTGTTTTTT
TRBV9	.	.	TRBJ1-2	CASSPQTAITF	TGTGCCAGCAGCCCCCAGACCGCTATTACCTTC
TRBV30	.	many	TRBJ2-2	CAWTSTGELFF	TGTGCCTGGACCTCCACCGGGGAGCTGTTTTTT
TRBV28	.	.	TRBJ1-1	CASSPGGSGSAGAFF	TGTGCCAGCAGTCCCGGGGGGTCAGGCTCCGCGGGGGCTTTCTTT
TRBV27	TRBD1	.	TRBJ2-3	CASTGTGSSGTQYF	TGTGCCAGTACCGGGACAGGGTCTTCTGGTACGCAGTATTTT
TRBV29-1	.	many	TRBJ2-1	CSVGDTGRMYNEQFF	TGCAGCGTTGGGGATACAGGCAGGATGTACAATGAGCAGTTCTTC
TRBV6-1	TRBD2	.	TRBJ2-7	CASRKPGDLAGDLEQYF	TGTGCCAGCAGAAAGCCTGGGGATCTAGCGGGAGACCTCGAGCAGTACTTC
TRBV7-2	TRBD1	few	TRBJ1-5	CASSRGQGGQPQHF	TGTGCCAGCAGCAGGGGACAGGGAGGTCAGCCCCAGCATTTT
TRBV7-9	.	.	TRBJ2-5	CASSDGPLGETQYF	TGTGCCAGCAGCGACGGACCCCTCGGGGAGACCCAGTACTTC
TRBV10-3	.	few	TRBJ2-7	CAIRESPGHF	TGTGCCATCAGGGAATCCCCGGGGCACTTC
TRBV7-2	TRBD1	many	TRBJ2-1	CASSPPGTGHNEQFF	TGTGCCAGCAGCCCCCCCGGGACAGGGCACAATGAGCAGTTCTTC
TRBV7-2	.	many	TRBJ2-7	CASSHREYLYEQYF	TGTGCCAGCAGCCATAGGGAGTACCTGTACGAGCAGTACTTC
TRBV27	.	many	TRBJ1-5	CASRSAETNQPQHF	TGTGCCAGCAGGAGTGCGGAGACCAATCAGCCCCAGCATTTT
TRBV6-2/TRBV6-3	.	many	TRBJ1-5	CASTWQQNQPQHF	TGTGCCAGCACTTGGCAGCAGAATCAGCCCCAGCATTTT
TRBV11-3	TRBD1	.	TRBJ2-5	CASSYGQGETQYF	TGTGCCAGCAGTTACGGACAGGGAGAGACCCAGTACTTC
TRBV6-1	TRBD1	many	TRBJ2-6	CASSPFGQGWTGANVLTF	TGTGCCAGCAGCCCCTTCGGACAGGGTTGGACTGGGGCCAACGTCCTGACTTTC
TRBV28	TRBD2	many	TRBJ2-1	CASKDGRTYNEQFF	TGTGCCAGCAAAGACGGGAGGACTTACAATGAGCAGTTCTTC
TRBV20-1	.	many	TRBJ2-3	CSVVGGTDTQYF	TGCAGTGTCGTTGGGGGCACAGATACGCAGTATTTT
TRBV5-1	.	many	TRBJ2-7	CASSLPYMDEQYF	TGCGCCAGCAGCCTTCCTTACATGGACGAGCAGTACTTC